Presented here are 26 T cell receptor beta chains from one specimen sequenced in a study of T cell changes during pregnancy in multiple sclerosis. Profiling relied on immunoSEQ multiplex PCR, and the TCRdb table lists in-frame clones only, not all of them. This table holds 55,000 to 65,000 clones, around 93% found once. Specimen: CD4+ T cells from peripheral blood mononuclear cells, collected before pregnancy. These receptors originate from a female donor with multiple sclerosis, enrolled in a pregnancy study.

The V and J genes are TRBV7-2 and TRBJ1-2, with unresolved D. CDR3 length: 14 amino acids. CDR1 is SGHTA, CDR2 FQGNSA, per germline. V shed 1 base and J shed 4 bases, with 10 bases lying between them. The CDR3 here is CASSLGLGPYGYTF. CDR3 nucleotide sequence: TGTGCCAGCAGCTTAGGGTTGGGCCCCTATGGCTACACCTTC. Full variable domain (remainder filled in from reference TRBV7-2 and TRBJ1-2): GAGVSQSPSNKVTEKGKDVELRCDPISGHTALYWYRQSLGQGLEFLIYFQGNSAPDKSGLPSDRFSAERTGGSVSTLTIQRTQQEDSAVYLCASSLGLGPYGYTFGSGTRLTVV.

This rearrangement joins TRBV30 to TRBJ2-3; TRBD2 agrees at 7 bases. The trim removed 4 bases at V and 2 bases at J, leaving 6 bases unmatched. Germline CDR1 is GTSNPN and CDR2 is SVGIG (reference sequence). The CDR3 consists of 14 residues. The CDR3 is CAWTFGGITDTQYF. The CDR3 DNA sequence: TGTGCCTGGACTTTCGGGGGGATCACAGATACGCAGTATTTT.

Of note for this clone: The junction differs from germline at one of its ends, possibly a read error. The V gene is TRBV7-2, the J gene TRBJ2-7, with a weak D call TRBD1 (6 bases). Germline CDR1 SGHTA, CDR2 FQGNSA. The CDR3 covers 11 residues. In nucleotides, the CDR3 is TGTGCCAGCAGCTTGGGTCCAGGGGTACGCTTC. Translation gives CASSLGPGVRF.

This chain uses TRBV7-9 with TRBJ2-1; D is unclear. The CDR3 runs to 15 residues. V lost 1 base and J 2 bases, leaving 9 bases between the germline ends. CDR1 and CDR2 from the germline V gene are SEHNR and FQNEAQ (reference sequence). In DNA form, the CDR3 reads TGTGCCAGCAGCTTAGGTCACGGTGCCTACAATGAGCAGTTCTTC. This sequence encodes CASSLGHGAYNEQFF.

The count of this clone is one. The J gene is TRBJ2-1, the V gene TRBV7-3, with TRBD2 identical over 12 bases. Trimming took 3 bases from V and 7 from J; bases not matched to a gene: 7. Per the germline V gene, CDR1 is SGHTA and CDR2 is FQGTGA. The CDR3 covers 16 residues. CDR3 coding DNA: TGTGCCAGCAGCTTCCTGACTAGCGGGAGTACGAATGAGCAGTTCTTC. Amino acids: CASSFLTSGSTNEQFF.

A few counts support this clone. The gene calls are TRBV15 and TRBJ1-3; TRBD1 agrees at 7 bases. J was trimmed by 2 bases and V by 3 bases; bases with no gene match: 7. CDR1 and CDR2 from the germline V gene are LNHNV and YYDKDF (reference sequence). The CDR3 is 16 residues long. The CDR3 reads CATSRRGQRPGNTIYF. The CDR3 bases are TGTGCCACCAGCAGGAGGGGGCAGCGTCCTGGAAACACCATATATTTT. The variable domain in full, with the rest retrieved from reference TRBV15 and TRBJ1-3, is DAMVIQNPRYQVTQFGKPVTLSCSQTLNHNVMYWYQQKSSQAPKLLFHYYDKDFNNEADTPDNFQSRRPNTSFCFLDIRSPGLGDTAMYLCATSRRGQRPGNTIYFGEGSWLTVV.

This rearrangement joins TRBV2 to TRBJ2-1; TRBD2 matches at 10 bases. The CDR3 length is 15 residues. Germline V CDR1 and CDR2: SNHLY, FYNNEI. Germline trimming cut 6 bases from V and 6 bases from J; bases unmatched to any gene: 8. The CDR3 protein is CASRGDSGRFNEQFF. The CDR3 nucleotides are TGTGCCAGCAGAGGGGATAGCGGGAGGTTCAATGAGCAGTTCTTC.

The rearrangement links TRBV2 to TRBJ2-7; possibly TRBD2 for D (5 bases). There are 14 residues in the CDR3. The V gene lost 6 bases and the J gene lost 2 bases, with 14 bases spanning the gap. The germline V gene has CDR1 SNHLY and CDR2 FYNNEI. In DNA, the CDR3 is TGTGCCAGCAGGTGGACTCCAGTTACCTACGAGCAGTACTTC. As protein: CASRWTPVTYEQYF.

This clone appeared a few times. The rearrangement links TRBV2 to TRBJ2-3; 11 bases line up with TRBD2. With V trimmed by 8 bases and J by 11 bases, 12 bases remained unmatched. This CDR3 contains 14 residues. In germline, CDR1 is SNHLY, CDR2 FYNNEI. For the CDR3, the DNA is TGTGCCAGCGGGGGACCGGGACTAGCGGTGCAGCAGTATTTT. Its protein is CASGGPGLAVQQYF. Combining the CDR3 with reference TRBV2 and TRBJ2-3 gives the whole variable domain EPEVTQTPSHQVTQMGQEVILRCVPISNHLYFYWYRQILGQKVEFLVSFYNNEISEKSEIFDDQFSVERPDGSNFTLKIRSTKLEDSAMYFCASGGPGLAVQQYFGPGTRLTVL.

This clone was seen only once. The genes are TRBV5-6 and TRBJ2-5; 7 nucleotides match TRBD1. Trimming took 5 bases from V and 8 from J; bases not matched to a gene: 6. The CDR3 totals 12 residues. CDR1 is SGHDT, CDR2 YYEEEE, per germline. This CDR3 reads CASSVLGGTQYF. For the CDR3, the DNA is TGTGCCAGCAGTGTCTTAGGGGGCACCCAGTACTTC. Variable domain in full (rest from reference TRBV5-6 and TRBJ2-5): DAGVTQSPTHLIKTRGQQVTLRCSPKSGHDTVSWYQQALGQGPQFIFQYYEEEERQRGNFPDRFSGHQFPNYSSELNVNALLLGDSALYLCASSVLGGTQYFGPGTRLLVL.

This chain joins TRBV5-1 and TRBJ1-2, with TRBD1 as a possible D gene (6 bases). This CDR3 contains 17 residues. V was clipped by 5 bases and J by 5 bases, with 25 bases between them. In germline, CDR1 is SGHRS, CDR2 YFSETQ. The CDR3, as DNA: TGCGCCAGCAGTGTGAGCGGGGGCGCATTACCCCCTTATGGCTACACCTTC. Its protein is CASSVSGGALPPYGYTF. Together with reference TRBV5-1 and TRBJ1-2, the CDR3 gives the full variable domain: KAGVTQTPRYLIKTRGQQVTLSCSPISGHRSVSWYQQTPGQGLQFLFEYFSETQRNKGNFPGRFSGRQFSNSRSEMNVSTLELGDSALYLCASSVSGGALPPYGYTFGSGTRLTVV.

This rearrangement joins TRBV18 to TRBJ2-1; D perhaps matches TRBD2 (5 bases). Deletions cut 4 bases from V and 1 base from J, with 11 bases between. This CDR3 spans 15 amino acids. Germline V CDR1 and CDR2: KGHSH, LQKENI. The CDR3 sequence: CASSQDPGSYNEQFF. CDR3 sequence (DNA): TGTGCCAGCTCACAGGACCCGGGGTCCTACAATGAGCAGTTCTTC.

The J gene is TRBJ2-2, the V gene TRBV19, with 14 nucleotides matching TRBD2. The ends lost 3 bases at V and 4 bases at J; junction bases unmatched: 4. This CDR3 has 17 amino acids. The germline V gene has CDR1 LNHDA and CDR2 SQIVND (reference sequence). This chain's CDR3 is CASSIWTSGRITGELFF. In DNA form, the CDR3 reads TGTGCCAGTAGTATCTGGACTAGCGGGAGGATCACCGGGGAGCTGTTTTTT. The full variable domain, its missing parts supplied by reference TRBV19 and TRBJ2-2, is DGGITQSPKYLFRKEGQNVTLSCEQNLNHDAMYWYRQDPGQGLRLIYYSQIVNDFQKGDIAEGYSVSREKKESFPLTVTSAQKNPTAFYLCASSIWTSGRITGELFFGEGSRLTVL.

This chain uses TRBV28 with TRBJ1-3, with D tentatively TRBD1 (5 bases). V was shortened by 2 bases and J by 8 bases, with 7 bases between the two germline ends. The CDR3 covers 12 residues. The germline CDR1 and CDR2 sequences are MDHEN and SYDVKM. CDR3 amino acids: CASSLKGYTIYF. Written as DNA, the CDR3 is TGTGCCAGCAGTTTAAAGGGGTACACCATATATTTT. Full variable domain (rest looked up from reference TRBV28 and TRBJ1-3): DVKVTQSSRYLVKRTGEKVFLECVQDMDHENMFWYRQDPGLGLRLIYFSYDVKMKEKGDIPEGYSVSREKKERFSLILESASTNQTSMYLCASSLKGYTIYFGEGSWLTVV.

The gene calls are TRBV9 and TRBJ2-2; D gene ambiguous. Germline CDR1 SGDLS, CDR2 YYNGEE. The CDR3 is made up of 18 amino acids. Between the trimmed V and J ends, which lost 1 base and 0 bases, there was a span of 16 bases. CDR3 nucleotides: TGTGCCAGCAGCGTAAATTGGCTTCGCTCCTCGAACACCGGGGAGCTGTTTTTT. It specifies CASSVNWLRSSNTGELFF.

The genes are TRBV19 and TRBJ2-6; TRBD1 aligns across 8 bases. CDR1 is LNHDA and CDR2 is SQIVND in the germline V gene (reference sequence). CDR3 length: 14 residues. The ends lost 6 bases at V and 6 bases at J; junction bases unmatched: 4. The CDR3 is CASRLQGEANVLTF. CDR3 DNA: TGTGCCAGTAGACTACAGGGGGAGGCCAACGTCCTGACTTTC.

This sequence joins TRBV5-6 and TRBJ2-1; D is possibly TRBD2 (6 bases). Germline V gives CDR1 SGHDT, CDR2 YYEEEE. Trimming stripped 0 bases from V and 4 bases from J, with 11 bases between. The CDR3 length is 15 residues. The CDR3 reads CASSLGRGVYNEQFF. The DNA for the CDR3 is TGTGCCAGCAGCTTGGGGCGGGGCGTATACAATGAGCAGTTCTTC.

This clone was observed once. The chain employs TRBV4-2 and TRBJ1-3; D possibly corresponds to TRBD1 (5 bases). Germline V gene lookup returns CDR1 LGHNA and CDR2 YNFKEQ. This CDR3 has 15 amino acids. V lost 4 bases to trimming and J lost 4 bases, with 14 bases between them. The CDR3 region has the DNA TGTGCCAGCAGCCGAACCGGGGGAGCCGGAAACACCATATATTTT. Encoded protein: CASSRTGGAGNTIYF.

This chain links TRBV7-3 with TRBJ1-2, with D maybe TRBD1 (6 bases). Germline loops: CDR1 SGHTA, CDR2 FQGTGA. Trimming stripped 5 bases from V and 8 bases from J, with 15 bases between. The CDR3 length is 13 residues. CDR3 nucleotide sequence: TGTGCCAGCAGCCCGGGGACATCCGGGGGCTACACCTTC. This translates into CASSPGTSGGYTF. The whole variable domain, remainder taken from reference TRBV7-3 and TRBJ1-2, is GAGVSQTPSNKVTEKGKYVELRCDPISGHTALYWYRQSLGQGPEFLIYFQGTGAADDSGLPNDRFFAVRPEGSVSTLKIQRTERGDSAVYLCASSPGTSGGYTFGSGTRLTVV.

The gene calls are TRBV2 and TRBJ1-1; TRBD1 aligns across 8 bases. This CDR3 is 13 amino acids long. CDR1 is SNHLY and CDR2 is FYNNEI in the germline V gene. V was pared by 9 bases and J by 5 bases, with 8 bases of the junction left unmatched. The CDR3 bases are TGTGCCAGACGACAGGGGAGGGGGACTGAAGCTTTCTTT. Amino acids: CARRQGRGTEAFF.

V and J are TRBV5-1 and TRBJ2-2, with TRBD2 matching over 12 bases. From germline, CDR1 is SGHRS and CDR2 YFSETQ. With V trimmed by 0 bases and J by 4 bases, 7 bases remained unmatched. The CDR3 loop spans 18 amino acids. The CDR3 is CASSLETSGRGRTGELFF. The CDR3 DNA reads TGCGCCAGCAGCTTGGAGACTAGCGGGAGAGGTCGCACCGGGGAGCTGTTTTTT. The full variable domain, with the rest looked up from reference TRBV5-1 and TRBJ2-2, is KAGVTQTPRYLIKTRGQQVTLSCSPISGHRSVSWYQQTPGQGLQFLFEYFSETQRNKGNFPGRFSGRQFSNSRSEMNVSTLELGDSALYLCASSLETSGRGRTGELFFGEGSRLTVL.

This clone was recorded a few times. The rearrangement links TRBV30 to TRBJ2-1; 12 nucleotides align to TRBD2. V dropped 1 base and J dropped 0; count of bases not matched to a gene: 1. The CDR3 spans 16 residues. Germline lookup yields CDR1 GTSNPN and CDR2 SVGIG (reference sequence). CDR3 DNA: TGTGCCTGGAGTGCTAGCGGGAGGGGCTCCTACAATGAGCAGTTCTTC. Amino acid sequence: CAWSASGRGSYNEQFF.

This sequence joins TRBV5-6 and TRBJ1-4; 11 bases match TRBD1. The CDR3 consists of 17 residues. Germline V gene data show CDR1 as SGHDT and CDR2 as YYEEEE. J lost 3 bases, V lost 3 bases, and 7 bases had no gene match. CDR3 coding DNA: TGTGCCAGCAGCTCCCGGGACAGGGGGGTATCTAATGAAAAACTGTTTTTT. This sequence encodes CASSSRDRGVSNEKLFF.

V and J are TRBV5-6 and TRBJ1-1, with TRBD1 matching over 10 bases. The CDR3 runs to 15 residues. Germline V gives CDR1 SGHDT, CDR2 YYEEEE. V lost 4 bases to trimming and J lost 6 bases; unmatched junction nucleotides: 9. CDR3 region: CASSPFDRGLAEAFF. In DNA form, the CDR3 reads TGTGCCAGCAGCCCGTTCGACAGGGGGCTAGCTGAAGCTTTCTTT. Looking up the rest from reference TRBV5-6 and TRBJ1-1 gives the full variable domain: DAGVTQSPTHLIKTRGQQVTLRCSPKSGHDTVSWYQQALGQGPQFIFQYYEEEERQRGNFPDRFSGHQFPNYSSELNVNALLLGDSALYLCASSPFDRGLAEAFFGQGTRLTVV.

CDR3 loop: CASSTQGDEQYF. As DNA, the CDR3 is TGTGCCAGCAGCACACAGGGAGACGAGCAGTACTTC. The chain carries TRBV7-9 and TRBJ2-7, with a possible D match to TRBD1 (6 bases). V lost 5 bases, J lost 5 bases, and 10 bases lay in between. Per the germline V gene, CDR1 is SEHNR and CDR2 is FQNEAQ (reference sequence). This CDR3 is 12 amino acids long.

The V call is TRBV21-1, the J call TRBJ2-7; the table's D call, TRBD1, was not checked against the DNA. TRBV21-1 is designated a pseudogene. The length of the CDR3 is 14 residues. The CDR3 here is CASSKGDIDYEQYF. The CDR3 DNA reads TGTGCCAGCAGCAAAGGGGACATTGACTACGAGCAGTACTTC.